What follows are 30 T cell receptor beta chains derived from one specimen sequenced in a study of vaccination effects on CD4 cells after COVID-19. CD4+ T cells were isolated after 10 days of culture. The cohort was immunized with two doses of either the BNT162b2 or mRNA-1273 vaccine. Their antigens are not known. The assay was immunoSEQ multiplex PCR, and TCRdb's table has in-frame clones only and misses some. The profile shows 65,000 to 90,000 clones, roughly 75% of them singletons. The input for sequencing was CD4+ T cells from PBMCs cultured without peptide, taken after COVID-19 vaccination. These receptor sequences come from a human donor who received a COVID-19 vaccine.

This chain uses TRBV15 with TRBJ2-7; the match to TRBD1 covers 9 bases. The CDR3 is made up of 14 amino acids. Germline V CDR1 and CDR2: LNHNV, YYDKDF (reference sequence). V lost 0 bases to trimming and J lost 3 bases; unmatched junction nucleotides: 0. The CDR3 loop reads CATSREGQGYEQYV. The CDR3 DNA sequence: TGTGCCACCAGCAGAGAGGGACAGGGCTACGAGCAGTACGTC.

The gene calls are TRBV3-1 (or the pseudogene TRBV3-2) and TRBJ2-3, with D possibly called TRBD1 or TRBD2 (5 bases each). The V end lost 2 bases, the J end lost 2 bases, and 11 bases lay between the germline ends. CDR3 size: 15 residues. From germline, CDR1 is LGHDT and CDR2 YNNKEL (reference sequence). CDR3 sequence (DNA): TGTGCCAGCAGCCAATACCGGGACCCCACAGATACGCAGTATTTT. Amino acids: CASSQYRDPTDTQYF.

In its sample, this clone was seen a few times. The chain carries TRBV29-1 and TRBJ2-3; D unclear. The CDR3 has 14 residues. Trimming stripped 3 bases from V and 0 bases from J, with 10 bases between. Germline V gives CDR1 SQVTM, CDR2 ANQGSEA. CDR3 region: CSVEVAASTDTQYF. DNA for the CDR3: TGCAGCGTTGAGGTGGCAGCTAGCACAGATACGCAGTATTTT.

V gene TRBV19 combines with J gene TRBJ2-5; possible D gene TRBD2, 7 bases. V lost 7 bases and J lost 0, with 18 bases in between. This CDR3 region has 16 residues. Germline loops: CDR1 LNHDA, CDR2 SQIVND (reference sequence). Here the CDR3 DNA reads TGTGCCAGTAAGCGCATTGCGGGGGCGAACCAAGAGACCCAGTACTTC. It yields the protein CASKRIAGANQETQYF.

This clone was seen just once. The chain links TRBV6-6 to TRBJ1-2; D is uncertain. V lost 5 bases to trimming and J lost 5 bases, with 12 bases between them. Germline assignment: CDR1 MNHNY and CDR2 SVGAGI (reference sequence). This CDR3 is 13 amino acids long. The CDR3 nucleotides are TGTGCCAGCAGTAGTCCAGGTTTTTATGGCTACACCTTC. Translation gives CASSSPGFYGYTF.

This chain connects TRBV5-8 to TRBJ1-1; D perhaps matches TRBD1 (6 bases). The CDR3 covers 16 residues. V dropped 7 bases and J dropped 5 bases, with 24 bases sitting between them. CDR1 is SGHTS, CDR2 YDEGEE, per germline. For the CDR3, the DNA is TGTGCCAGCCCCAGGGGAAACAGGGCTCGGCGGACTGAAGCTTTCTTT. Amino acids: CASPRGNRARRTEAFF.

CDR3 protein: CAWSETGHYNSPLHF. The CDR3 bases are TGTGCCTGGAGTGAAACCGGTCACTATAATTCACCCCTCCACTTT. The rearrangement uses TRBV30 and TRBJ1-6; D uncertain. CDR3 length equals 15 residues. Germline V gene data show CDR1 as GTSNPN and CDR2 as SVGIG (reference sequence). Trimming stripped 1 base from V and 3 bases from J, with 10 bases between.

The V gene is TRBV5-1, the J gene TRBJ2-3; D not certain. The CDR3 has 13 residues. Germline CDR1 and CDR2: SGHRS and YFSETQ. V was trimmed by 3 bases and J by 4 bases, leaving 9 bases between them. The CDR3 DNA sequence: TGCGCCAGCAGCTGGACGTCAGCAGATACGCAGTATTTT. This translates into CASSWTSADTQYF.

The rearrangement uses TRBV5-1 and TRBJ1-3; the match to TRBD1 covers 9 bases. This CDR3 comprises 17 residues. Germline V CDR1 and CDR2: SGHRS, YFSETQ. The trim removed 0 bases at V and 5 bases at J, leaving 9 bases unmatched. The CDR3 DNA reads TGCGCCAGCAGCTTGGAACCAGCCGGGACAGGGAGAAACACCATATATTTT. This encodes CASSLEPAGTGRNTIYF.

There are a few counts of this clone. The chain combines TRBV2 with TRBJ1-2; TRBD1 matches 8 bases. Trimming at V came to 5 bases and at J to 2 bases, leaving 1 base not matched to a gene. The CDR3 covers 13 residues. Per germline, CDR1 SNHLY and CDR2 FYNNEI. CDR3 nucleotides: TGTGCCAGCAGTCGGGACAGGAACTATGGCTACACCTTC. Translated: CASSRDRNYGYTF.

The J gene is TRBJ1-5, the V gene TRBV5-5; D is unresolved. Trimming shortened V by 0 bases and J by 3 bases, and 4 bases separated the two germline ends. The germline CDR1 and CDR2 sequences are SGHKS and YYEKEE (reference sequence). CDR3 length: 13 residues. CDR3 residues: CASSLEFNQPQHF. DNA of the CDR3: TGTGCCAGCAGCTTGGAGTTCAATCAGCCCCAGCATTTT.

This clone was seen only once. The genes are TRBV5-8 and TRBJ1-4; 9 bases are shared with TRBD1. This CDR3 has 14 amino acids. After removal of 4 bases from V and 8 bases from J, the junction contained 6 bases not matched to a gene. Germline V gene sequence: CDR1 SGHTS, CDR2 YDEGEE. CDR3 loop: CASSKRGTGEKLFF. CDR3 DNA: TGTGCCAGCAGCAAGAGGGGGACAGGGGAAAAACTGTTTTTT.

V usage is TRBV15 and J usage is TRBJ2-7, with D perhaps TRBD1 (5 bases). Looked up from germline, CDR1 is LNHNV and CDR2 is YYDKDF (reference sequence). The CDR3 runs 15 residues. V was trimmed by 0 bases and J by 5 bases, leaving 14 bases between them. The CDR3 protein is CATSRDLPGQDEQYV. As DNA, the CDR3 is TGTGCCACCAGCAGAGATCTGCCAGGGCAGGACGAGCAGTACGTC.

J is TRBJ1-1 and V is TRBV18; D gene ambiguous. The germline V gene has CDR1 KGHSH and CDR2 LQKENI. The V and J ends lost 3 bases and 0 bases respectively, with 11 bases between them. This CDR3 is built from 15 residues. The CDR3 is CASSPQDGLNTEAFF. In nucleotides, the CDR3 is TGTGCCAGCTCACCCCAGGACGGATTGAACACTGAAGCTTTCTTT.

The CDR3 protein is CASSLRGEETQYF. DNA of the CDR3: TGTGCCAGCAGCTTACGGGGAGAAGAGACCCAGTACTTC. The chain links TRBV11-3 to TRBJ2-5; D might be TRBD2 (5 bases). The CDR3 length is 13 residues. Germline CDR1 and CDR2: SGHNT and YENEEA. Trimming removed 2 bases from V and 3 bases from J, with 7 bases in between.

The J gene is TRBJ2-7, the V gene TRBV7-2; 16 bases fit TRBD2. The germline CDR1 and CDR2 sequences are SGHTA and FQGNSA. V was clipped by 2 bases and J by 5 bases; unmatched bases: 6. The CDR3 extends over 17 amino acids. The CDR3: CASSLQGTSGGAHEQYV. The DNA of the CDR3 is TGTGCCAGCAGCTTACAGGGGACTAGCGGGGGGGCCCACGAGCAGTACGTC.

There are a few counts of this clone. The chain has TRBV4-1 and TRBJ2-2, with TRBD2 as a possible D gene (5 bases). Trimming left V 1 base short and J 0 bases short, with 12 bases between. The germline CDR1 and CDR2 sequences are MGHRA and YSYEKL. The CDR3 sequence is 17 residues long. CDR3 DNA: TGCGCCAGCAGCCAAGCCACGGGGAAAACGAACACCGGGGAGCTGTTTTTT. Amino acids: CASSQATGKTNTGELFF.

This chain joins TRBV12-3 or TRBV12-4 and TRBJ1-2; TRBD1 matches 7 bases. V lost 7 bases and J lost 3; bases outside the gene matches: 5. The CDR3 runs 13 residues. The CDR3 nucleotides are TGTGCCAGCACTCAGGGGGGCTACTATGGCTACACCTTC. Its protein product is CASTQGGYYGYTF.

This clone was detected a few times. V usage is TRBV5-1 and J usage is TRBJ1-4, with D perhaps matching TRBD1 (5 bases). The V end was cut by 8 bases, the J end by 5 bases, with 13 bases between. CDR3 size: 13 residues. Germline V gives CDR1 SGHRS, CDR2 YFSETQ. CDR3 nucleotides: TGCGCCAGTCACCCGGGGGGGAATGAAAAACTGTTTTTT. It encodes CASHPGGNEKLFF. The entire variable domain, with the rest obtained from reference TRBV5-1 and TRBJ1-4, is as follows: KAGVTQTPRYLIKTRGQQVTLSCSPISGHRSVSWYQQTPGQGLQFLFEYFSETQRNKGNFPGRFSGRQFSNSRSEMNVSTLELGDSALYLCASHPGGNEKLFFGSGTQLSVL.

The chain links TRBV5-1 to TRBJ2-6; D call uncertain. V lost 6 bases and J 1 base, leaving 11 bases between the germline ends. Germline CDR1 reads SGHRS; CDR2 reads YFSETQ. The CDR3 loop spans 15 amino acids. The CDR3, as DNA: TGCGCCAGCACCTCAGTGGGGTCTGGGGCCAACGTCCTGACTTTC. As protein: CASTSVGSGANVLTF.

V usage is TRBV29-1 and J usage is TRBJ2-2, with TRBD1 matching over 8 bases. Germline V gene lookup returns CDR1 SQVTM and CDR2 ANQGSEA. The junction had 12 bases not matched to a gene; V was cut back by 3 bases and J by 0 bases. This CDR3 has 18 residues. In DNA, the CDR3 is TGCAGCGTTGACGCCACGACAGGGGAAAGGGCGAACACCGGGGAGCTGTTTTTT. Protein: CSVDATTGERANTGELFF.

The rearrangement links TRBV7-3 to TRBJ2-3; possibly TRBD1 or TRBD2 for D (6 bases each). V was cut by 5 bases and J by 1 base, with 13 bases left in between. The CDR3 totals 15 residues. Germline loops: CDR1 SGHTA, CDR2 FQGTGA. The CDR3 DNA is TGTGCCAGCAGCCCTACGGGGGCGGGCACAGATACGCAGTATTTT. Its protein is CASSPTGAGTDTQYF.

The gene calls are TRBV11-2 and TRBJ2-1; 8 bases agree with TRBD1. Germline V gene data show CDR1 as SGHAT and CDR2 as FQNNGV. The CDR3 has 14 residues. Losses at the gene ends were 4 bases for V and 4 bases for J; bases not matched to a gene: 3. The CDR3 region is CASSSDRAYNEQFF. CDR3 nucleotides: TGTGCCAGCAGCTCGGACAGGGCTTACAATGAGCAGTTCTTC.

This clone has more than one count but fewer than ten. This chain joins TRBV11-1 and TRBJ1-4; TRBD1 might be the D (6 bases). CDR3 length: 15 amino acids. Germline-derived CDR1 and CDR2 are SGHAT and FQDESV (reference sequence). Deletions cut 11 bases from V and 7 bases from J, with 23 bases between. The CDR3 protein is CARPRPRGYCEKLFF. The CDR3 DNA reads TGTGCCCGCCCCAGGCCAAGGGGGTATTGTGAAAAACTGTTTTTT.

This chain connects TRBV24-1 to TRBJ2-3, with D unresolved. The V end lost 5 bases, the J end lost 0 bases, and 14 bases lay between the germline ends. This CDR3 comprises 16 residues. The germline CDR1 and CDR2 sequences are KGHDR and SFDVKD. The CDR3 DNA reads TGTGCCACCAGTGCCAGTCCAATTTCTAGCACAGATACGCAGTATTTT. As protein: CATSASPISSTDTQYF.

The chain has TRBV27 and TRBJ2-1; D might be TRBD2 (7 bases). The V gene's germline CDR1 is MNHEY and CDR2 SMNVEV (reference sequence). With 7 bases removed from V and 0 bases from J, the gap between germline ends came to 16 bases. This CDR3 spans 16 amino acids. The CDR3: CASTIRGGSSYNEQFF. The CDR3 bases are TGTGCCAGCACTATTAGGGGGGGGAGCTCCTACAATGAGCAGTTCTTC.

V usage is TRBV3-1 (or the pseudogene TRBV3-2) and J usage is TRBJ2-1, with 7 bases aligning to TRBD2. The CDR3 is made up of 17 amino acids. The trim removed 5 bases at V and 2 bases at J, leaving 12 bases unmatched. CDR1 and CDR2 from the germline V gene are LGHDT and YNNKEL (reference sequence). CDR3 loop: CASSGTGTKSPYNEQFF. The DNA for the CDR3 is TGTGCCAGCAGCGGTACCGGGACTAAAAGCCCCTACAATGAGCAGTTCTTC.

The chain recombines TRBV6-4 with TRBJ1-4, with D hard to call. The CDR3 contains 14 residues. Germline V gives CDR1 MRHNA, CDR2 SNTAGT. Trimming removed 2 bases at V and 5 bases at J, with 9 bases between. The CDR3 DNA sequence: TGTGCCAGCAGTGACATCGGGCCCAATGAAAAACTGTTTTTT. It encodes CASSDIGPNEKLFF.

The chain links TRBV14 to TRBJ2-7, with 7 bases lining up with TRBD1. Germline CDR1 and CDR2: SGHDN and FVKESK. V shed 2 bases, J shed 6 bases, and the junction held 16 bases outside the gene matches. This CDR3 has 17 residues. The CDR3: CASSQREKGGPRSEQYV. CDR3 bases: TGTGCCAGCAGCCAAAGGGAAAAAGGGGGCCCCAGGAGCGAGCAGTACGTC.

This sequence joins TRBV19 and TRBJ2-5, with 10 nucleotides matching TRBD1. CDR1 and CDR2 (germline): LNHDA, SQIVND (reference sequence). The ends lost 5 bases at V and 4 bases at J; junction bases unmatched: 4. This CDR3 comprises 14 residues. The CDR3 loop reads CASSPDRGRETQYF. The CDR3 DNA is TGTGCCAGTAGTCCCGACAGGGGGCGAGAGACCCAGTACTTC.